These 17 T cell receptor beta chains were all obtained from the same sample, sequenced in a study of blood T cell repertoires in COVID-19. The method was immunoSEQ multiplex PCR; TCRdb's version includes in-frame clones alone and lacks a portion of them. The sample has approximately 270,000 clones, under 90% seen once. The source material was PBMCs or T cells enriched from blood (not recorded which). These receptors came from a woman aged 55-69 years who had recovered from COVID-19.

This clone was picked up one time. The chain has TRBV30 and TRBJ1-5; TRBD1 matches 9 bases. J was trimmed by 5 bases and V by 1 base; bases with no gene match: 0. Per germline, CDR1 GTSNPN and CDR2 SVGIG (reference sequence). The length of the CDR3 is 13 residues. The CDR3 region has the DNA TGTGCCTGGAGTGGGACAGGGGATCAGCCCCAGCATTTT. This translates into CAWSGTGDQPQHF. The full variable domain, rest sourced from reference TRBV30 and TRBJ1-5, is SQTIHQWPATLVQPVGSPLSLECTVEGTSNPNLYWYRQAAGRGLQLLFYSVGIGQISSEVPQNLSASRPQDRQFILSSKKLLLSDSGFYLCAWSGTGDQPQHFGDGTRLSIL.

This chain links TRBV5-1 with TRBJ2-5; 7 positions match TRBD1. Trimming cost V 0 bases and J 5 bases; bases outside gene matches: 10. This CDR3 is built from 16 residues. Germline lookup yields CDR1 SGHRS and CDR2 YFSETQ. The CDR3 region is CASSLEVGGAGETQYF. The DNA of the CDR3 is TGCGCCAGCAGCTTGGAAGTAGGGGGCGCTGGGGAGACCCAGTACTTC.

V gene TRBV3-1 (or the pseudogene TRBV3-2) combines with J gene TRBJ1-2; 7 positions match TRBD1. Per the germline V gene, CDR1 is LGHDT and CDR2 is YNNKEL (reference sequence). The V segment lost 3 bases and the J segment 5 bases; nucleotides outside the gene matches: 6. The CDR3 is made up of 14 amino acids. The CDR3 sequence is CASSHGRGWYGYTF. DNA for the CDR3: TGTGCCAGCAGCCACGGCAGGGGGTGGTATGGCTACACCTTC.

The rearrangement joins TRBV5-4 to TRBJ1-1; 7 bases agree with TRBD1. The V gene's germline CDR1 is SGHNT and CDR2 YYREEE (reference sequence). The CDR3 is made up of 14 amino acids. After removal of 4 bases from V and 4 bases from J, the junction contained 7 bases not matched to a gene. DNA for the CDR3: TGTGCCAGCAGCCCTACCCGACAGGGCACTGAAGCTTTCTTT. Amino acids: CASSPTRQGTEAFF.

The rearrangement uses TRBV19 and TRBJ1-1; D perhaps matches TRBD1 (6 bases). This CDR3 comprises 14 residues. CDR1 LNHDA and CDR2 SQIVND come from the germline V gene (reference sequence). Trimming left V 4 bases short and J 4 bases short, with 13 bases between. CDR3 sequence reads: CASSTGVISTEAFF. CDR3 in DNA: TGTGCCAGTAGTACAGGGGTCATAAGCACTGAAGCTTTCTTT.

The V call is TRBV11-2, the J call TRBJ2-7, with 8 bases fitting TRBD2. J lost 2 bases, V lost 5 bases, and 8 bases had no gene match. CDR3 size: 15 residues. Germline assignment: CDR1 SGHAT and CDR2 FQNNGV. CDR3 DNA sequence: TGTGCCAGCAGCCCCTTAGCGGGGTTAGCCTACGAGCAGTACTTC. It translates to CASSPLAGLAYEQYF. Full variable domain (missing parts from reference TRBV11-2 and TRBJ2-7): EAGVAQSPRYKIIEKRQSVAFWCNPISGHATLYWYQQILGQGPKLLIQFQNNGVVDDSQLPKDRFSAERLKGVDSTLKIQPAKLEDSAVYLCASSPLAGLAYEQYFGPGTRLTVT.

This clone was recorded once. The chain employs TRBV28 and TRBJ1-3, with D uncertain. CDR1 and CDR2 (germline): MDHEN, SYDVKM. The CDR3 sequence is 15 residues long. Trimming took 0 bases from V and 3 from J, leaving 9 bases between them. CDR3 bases: TGTGCCAGCAGTTTATGGGAGGAGTTTGGAAACACCATATATTTT. It specifies CASSLWEEFGNTIYF.

The V and J genes are TRBV10-3 and TRBJ2-1, with 7 bases aligning to TRBD2. With 7 bases clipped from V and 5 bases from J, the junction kept 5 bases outside the gene matches. CDR3 length: 13 amino acids. CDR1 and CDR2 from the germline V gene are ENHRY and SYGVKD. As DNA, the CDR3 is TGTGCCATCACGGCTAGCGGTAACAATGAGCAGTTCTTC. As protein: CAITASGNNEQFF.

V is TRBV28 and J is TRBJ1-4, with unresolved D. CDR3 length equals 14 residues. Trimming stripped 7 bases from V and 7 bases from J, with 16 bases between. Germline V gives CDR1 MDHEN, CDR2 SYDVKM. CDR3 loop: CASTLRGPSEKLFF. Written as DNA, the CDR3 is TGTGCCAGCACCCTAAGAGGTCCAAGTGAAAAACTGTTTTTT.

V gene TRBV18 combines with J gene TRBJ2-6; D possibly corresponds to TRBD2 (5 bases). With 3 bases removed from V and 0 bases from J, the gap between germline ends came to 15 bases. Per germline, CDR1 KGHSH and CDR2 LQKENI. The CDR3 sequence is 18 residues long. The CDR3 loop reads CASSPTILALSGANVLTF. The CDR3 DNA is TGTGCCAGCTCACCGACTATACTTGCTCTCTCTGGGGCCAACGTCCTGACTTTC.

The chain recombines TRBV27 with TRBJ2-3, with D maybe TRBD2 (6 bases). V lost 11 bases, J lost 2 bases, and 23 bases lay in between. Germline V gives CDR1 MNHEY, CDR2 SMNVEV (reference sequence). The CDR3 runs to 16 residues. CDR3 in amino acids: CASRRDWAGNTDTQYF. Here the CDR3 DNA reads TGTGCCTCGAGGAGGGATTGGGCGGGAAACACAGATACGCAGTATTTT.

The rearrangement uses TRBV13 and TRBJ2-2, with D maybe TRBD2 (7 bases). Trimming cost V 5 bases and J 6 bases, with 10 bases left between them. Germline CDR1 reads PRHDT; CDR2 reads FYEKMQ (reference sequence). The CDR3 contains 13 residues. CDR3 in DNA: TGTGCCAGCAGCGGGGGGGCCTCCGGGGAGCTGTTTTTT. It yields the protein CASSGGASGELFF.

The J gene is TRBJ1-5, the V gene TRBV6-1; tentative D call: TRBD1 (5 bases). The CDR3 runs 13 residues. Trimming removed 5 bases at V and 4 bases at J, with 9 bases between. The V gene's germline CDR1 is MNHNS and CDR2 SASEGT. This chain's CDR3 is CASSLGPNQPQHF. CDR3 DNA sequence: TGTGCCAGCAGTTTGGGGCCAAATCAGCCCCAGCATTTT.

This clone was seen only once. This chain connects TRBV2 to TRBJ2-5; 10 bases map to TRBD2. CDR1 is SNHLY and CDR2 is FYNNEI in the germline V gene. CDR3 length: 16 amino acids. The V and J ends lost 0 bases and 5 bases, in that order; junction bases with no gene match: 6. CDR3 loop: CASSEASGRSWETQYF. As DNA, the CDR3 is TGTGCCAGCAGTGAAGCTAGCGGGAGGTCCTGGGAGACCCAGTACTTC.

The chain carries TRBV27 and TRBJ2-2; no firm D call. CDR3 length: 12 amino acids. The germline V gene has CDR1 MNHEY and CDR2 SMNVEV (reference sequence). V was clipped by 5 bases and J by 4 bases, with 5 bases between them. The CDR3 loop reads CASSTFTGELFF. CDR3 DNA sequence: TGTGCCAGCAGTACTTTCACCGGGGAGCTGTTTTTT.

The chain combines TRBV6-5 with TRBJ1-5; D is perhaps TRBD1 (6 bases). The length of the CDR3 is 15 residues. CDR1 MNHEY and CDR2 SVGAGI come from the germline V gene. V was clipped by 10 bases and J by 2 bases, with 18 bases between them. The CDR3 DNA sequence: TGTGCCATCGGGGGGGGGCAGGATGGCAATCAGCCCCAGCATTTT. Protein sequence: CAIGGGQDGNQPQHF.

CDR3 sequence (DNA): TGTGCCTACGACAGGGGGGGGACCTACGAGCAGTACTTC. This gives the protein CAYDRGGTYEQYF. V and J are TRBV30 and TRBJ2-7; the match to TRBD1 covers 9 bases. V gave up 7 bases and J gave up 2 bases; unmatched junction bases: 6. The CDR3 is made up of 13 amino acids. Germline V gene lookup returns CDR1 GTSNPN and CDR2 SVGIG (reference sequence). The entire variable domain, with the rest obtained from reference TRBV30 and TRBJ2-7, is as follows: SQTIHQWPATLVQPVGSPLSLECTVEGTSNPNLYWYRQAAGRGLQLLFYSVGIGQISSEVPQNLSASRPQDRQFILSSKKLLLSDSGFYLCAYDRGGTYEQYFGPGTRLTVT.